Listed below are T cell receptor beta chains from one sample, sequenced in a study of graft-versus-host responses after intestinal transplantation. The repertoire was sequenced with immunoSEQ multiplex PCR; TCRdb's copy has only in-frame clones and lacks some. Of about 81,000 clones detected, around 93% appear once; the ten largest clones hold around 0.37%. Their recognized antigens are unknown. The specimen was unstimulated CD4+ T cells sorted from spleen or lymph node cells, collected before transplant. The receptor source for this set is a human donor who was the organ donor for an intestinal transplant. Both conserved end residues are part of each CDR3. The order of the fields is D gene, J gene, V gene, CDR3 DNA, CDR3 protein. The D gene is left open where the match is weak.

D gene: .
J gene: TRBJ2-7
V gene: TRBV28
CDR3 DNA: TGTGCCAGCAGTTTATGGTCTAGCGTTGCCTACGAGCAGTACTTC
CDR3 protein: CASSLWSSVAYEQYF

D gene: .
J gene: TRBJ1-2
V gene: TRBV2
CDR3 DNA: TGTGCCAGCAGTCATGGACAGCACTATGGCTACACCTTC
CDR3 protein: CASSHGQHYGYTF

D gene: .
J gene: TRBJ1-1
V gene: TRBV6-1
CDR3 DNA: TGTGCCAGCAGAGGGGGTATGAACGGTGAAGCTTTCTTT
CDR3 protein: CASRGGMNGEAFF

D gene: .
J gene: TRBJ1-2
V gene: TRBV30
CDR3 DNA: TGTGCCTGGAGTGCCCCCAGGGTGTGGAACTATGGCTACACCTTC
CDR3 protein: CAWSAPRVWNYGYTF

D gene: TRBD2
J gene: TRBJ2-4
V gene: TRBV5-6
CDR3 DNA: TGTGCCAGCAGCTTGTGGGGGACTAGCGGGGAGGCAATTCAGTACTTC
CDR3 protein: CASSLWGTSGEAIQYF

D gene: TRBD2
J gene: TRBJ2-7
V gene: TRBV28
CDR3 DNA: TGTGCCAGCACCCCAGCGGGATCATTAGGGCAGCAGTACTTC
CDR3 protein: CASTPAGSLGQQYF

D gene: TRBD1
J gene: TRBJ1-2
V gene: TRBV18
CDR3 DNA: TGTGCCAGCTCACCCGGACAGGGTCTGGGAGGCTACACCTTC
CDR3 protein: CASSPGQGLGGYTF

D gene: .
J gene: TRBJ1-6
V gene: TRBV18
CDR3 DNA: TGTGCCAGCTCACCAAAGGAACAGAGAAGCTCCTATAATTCACCCCTCCACTTT
CDR3 protein: CASSPKEQRSSYNSPLHF

D gene: .
J gene: TRBJ2-7
V gene: TRBV2
CDR3 DNA: TGTGCCAGCAGTATGTCCCGGGGCTACGAGCAGTACTTC
CDR3 protein: CASSMSRGYEQYF

D gene: .
J gene: TRBJ1-5
V gene: TRBV25-1
CDR3 DNA: TGTGCCAGCAGTGAATATGATGCCCCCGAGAGCCGGCAGCCCCAGCATTTT
CDR3 protein: CASSEYDAPESRQPQHF